The clone carrying this T cell receptor (beta chain) came up a few times. Its antigen is currently unknown. CDR1 SNHLY and CDR2 FYNNEI come from the germline V gene. This CDR3 has 14 residues. V was pared by 6 bases and J by 1 base, with 2 bases of the junction left unmatched. This sample is part of a study of beta chain features in type 1 diabetes. The sequenced template was cDNA made from the entire isolated RNA. Generated by immunoSEQ multiplex PCR, the TCRdb table keeps only in-frame clones and is missing some. The sample includes a few hundred thousand clones, roughly 13% seen only once; the top ten take 0.008% to 0.011%. Study results and caveats: When Type 1 diabetes patients were examined, their TCRB CDR3s proved moderately but significantly shorter in all four CD4+ subsets.

This receptor was obtained from a woman aged 18 to 35 with type 1 diabetes. The chain carries TRBV2 and TRBJ2-2; TRBD2 matches 7 bases. The sequencing sample was made of naive CD4+ T cells from blood. The CDR3 DNA reads as TGTGCCAGCAGGACTAGCAGGAACACCGGGGAGCTGTTTTTT. This gives the protein CASRTSRNTGELFF.